One and the same sample provided the 17 T cell receptor beta chains below, sequenced in a study of T cells after somatic rescue of genetic block. Data came from immunoSEQ multiplex PCR; TCRdb stores just in-frame clones and leaves some out. The table shows about 120,000 clones, with about 93% occurring only once. Sequenced input: peripheral blood mononuclear cells (PBMCs). The receptors were sampled from a woman between 18 and 29 years old.

CDR3 nucleotides: TGTGCCAGCAGCCAAAGAACAGGGGAATCCTACAATGAGCAGTTCTTC. Protein product: CASSQRTGESYNEQFF. The genes are TRBV4-2 and TRBJ2-1; 7 bases match TRBD1. The junction had 5 bases not matched to a gene; V was cut back by 2 bases and J by 1 base. CDR3 size: 16 residues. Germline V CDR1 and CDR2: LGHNA, YNFKEQ.

The CDR3 is CASSQDWGNQPQHF. The CDR3 DNA reads TGCGCCAGCAGCCAAGATTGGGGCAATCAGCCCCAGCATTTT. This chain uses TRBV4-3 with TRBJ1-5; unclear D gene. The germline V and J ends were trimmed by 0 bases and 2 bases, with 5 bases remaining between them. From germline, CDR1 is LGHNA and CDR2 YSLEER. The CDR3 is made up of 14 amino acids.

In this sample, this clone turned up a few times. The genes are TRBV7-9 and TRBJ1-1, with a tentative D call TRBD1 (5 bases). The V gene lost 1 base and the J gene lost 6 bases, with 15 bases spanning the gap. Germline lookup yields CDR1 SEHNR and CDR2 FQNEAQ (reference sequence). The length of the CDR3 is 15 residues. The CDR3 spells CASSLEAGIRSEAFF. In nucleotides, the CDR3 is TGTGCCAGCAGCTTAGAGGCAGGGATAAGATCTGAAGCTTTCTTT.

The rearrangement joins TRBV14 to TRBJ2-5; either TRBD1 or TRBD2 may fit D (5 bases each). This CDR3 comprises 15 residues. Germline values: CDR1 SGHDN, CDR2 FVKESK. Deletions cut 4 bases from V and 0 bases from J, with 12 bases between. The CDR3 reads CASSRTGAYQETQYF. The CDR3 region has the DNA TGTGCCAGCAGCCGAACCGGGGCGTACCAAGAGACCCAGTACTTC. The full variable domain, completed using reference TRBV14 and TRBJ2-5, is EAGVTQFPSHSVIEKGQTVTLRCDPISGHDNLYWYRRVMGKEIKFLLHFVKESKQDESGMPNNRFLAERTGGTYSTLKVQPAELEDSGVYFCASSRTGAYQETQYFGPGTRLLVL.

The chain joins TRBV7-8 to TRBJ2-5; TRBD2 agrees at 10 bases. J gave up 5 bases and V 4 bases, and 13 bases lay outside the gene matches. Germline values: CDR1 SGHVS, CDR2 FQNEAQ. The CDR3 is made up of 17 amino acids. CDR3 sequence (DNA): TGTGCCAGCAGCTCGCTACTAGCGGGGACCCTGGGGGAGACCCAGTACTTC. This encodes CASSSLLAGTLGETQYF.

V and J are TRBV4-1 and TRBJ1-1; D might be TRBD1 (6 bases). Germline CDR1 reads MGHRA; CDR2 reads YSYEKL. V lost 3 bases and J lost 2, with 22 bases in between. The CDR3 totals 18 residues. CDR3 bases: TGCGCCAGCAGCCAGGGACCGGGGAGAAACAGGGCAAACACTGAAGCTTTCTTT. Its translation: CASSQGPGRNRANTEAFF.

The chain joins TRBV9 to TRBJ1-2; D gene unclear. CDR3 size: 14 residues. The ends were cut back, 0 bases at V and 2 bases at J, with 8 bases in the middle. Germline V gene sequence: CDR1 SGDLS, CDR2 YYNGEE. CDR3 DNA: TGTGCCAGCAGCGTAGGAGGGCAGAACTATGGCTACACCTTC. Translating gives CASSVGGQNYGYTF.

The genes are TRBV4-3 and TRBJ1-3; D is unclear. This CDR3 has 15 amino acids. Between the trimmed V and J ends, which lost 4 bases and 4 bases, there was a span of 14 bases. CDR1 and CDR2 from the germline V gene are LGHNA and YSLEER. The CDR3 reads CASSPQTGSGNTIYF. CDR3 nucleotides: TGCGCCAGCAGCCCCCAGACGGGGTCCGGAAACACCATATATTTT.

V usage is TRBV7-8 and J usage is TRBJ1-1; D is unclear. The CDR3 covers 13 residues. Germline loops: CDR1 SGHVS, CDR2 FQNEAQ. Trimming left V 0 bases short and J 7 bases short, with 9 bases between. CDR3 sequence: CASSLAPPYEAFF. The DNA for the CDR3 is TGTGCCAGCAGCTTAGCGCCACCCTATGAAGCTTTCTTT.

The chain couples TRBV30 to TRBJ1-1, with TRBD1 matching 7 bases. Germline V gene sequence: CDR1 GTSNPN, CDR2 SVGIG (reference sequence). This CDR3 region has 13 residues. V lost 4 bases to trimming and J lost 6 bases; unmatched junction nucleotides: 8. The CDR3 DNA follows: TGTGCCTGGACAGGGGGAGTGATGGCTGAAGCTTTCTTT. Its translation: CAWTGGVMAEAFF.

The rearrangement uses TRBV4-3 and TRBJ2-7; no firm D call. V lost 4 bases to trimming and J lost 1 base, with 14 bases between them. The CDR3 covers 15 residues. Germline assignment: CDR1 LGHNA and CDR2 YSLEER. The CDR3 spells CASSRLAGESYEQYF. CDR3 bases: TGCGCCAGCAGCCGCTTAGCTGGCGAGTCCTACGAGCAGTACTTC.

This clone was counted once. This sequence joins TRBV30 and TRBJ2-7; 7 bases map to TRBD1. The J segment lost 6 bases and the V segment lost 5 bases, leaving 10 bases of the junction unmatched. Germline V lookup: CDR1 GTSNPN, CDR2 SVGIG (reference sequence). There are 13 residues in the CDR3. CDR3 nucleotide sequence: TGTGCCTGGGAGAGGGCAGGGGGTCTCGAGCAGTACTTC. Its translation is CAWERAGGLEQYF.

This chain uses TRBV25-1 with TRBJ1-4, with unresolved D. Trimming took 3 bases from V and 0 from J, leaving 8 bases between them. The CDR3 consists of 15 residues. Germline CDR1 reads MGHDK; CDR2 reads SYGVNS. CDR3 amino acids: CASSELKTTNEKLFF. The CDR3 nucleotides are TGTGCCAGCAGTGAGCTCAAAACAACTAATGAAAAACTGTTTTTT.

The rearrangement links TRBV7-2 to TRBJ1-1; a possible D gene is TRBD1 (6 bases). Germline CDR1 is SGHTA and CDR2 is FQGNSA. V lost 3 bases to trimming and J lost 0 bases, with 17 bases between them. CDR3 length: 17 amino acids. In DNA form, the CDR3 reads TGTGCCAGCAGCTTGCGGACAGCCTTACACTTGAACACTGAAGCTTTCTTT. Encoded protein: CASSLRTALHLNTEAFF. The whole variable domain, remainder taken from reference TRBV7-2 and TRBJ1-1, is GAGVSQSPSNKVTEKGKDVELRCDPISGHTALYWYRQSLGQGLEFLIYFQGNSAPDKSGLPSDRFSAERTGGSVSTLTIQRTQQEDSAVYLCASSLRTALHLNTEAFFGQGTRLTVV.

This chain links TRBV19 with TRBJ2-7, with D perhaps TRBD2 (6 bases). Between the trimmed V and J ends, which lost 7 bases and 2 bases, there was a span of 21 bases. Per germline, CDR1 LNHDA and CDR2 SQIVND (reference sequence). The CDR3 runs 16 residues. The CDR3 DNA follows: TGTGCCAGTACCCCCACAACAGCGGCGGGGACCTACGAGCAGTACTTC. The encoded protein is CASTPTTAAGTYEQYF.

The rearrangement uses TRBV19 and TRBJ1-2; TRBD1 aligns across 10 bases. Germline V gene sequence: CDR1 LNHDA, CDR2 SQIVND (reference sequence). The CDR3 contains 15 residues. Trimming removed 3 bases from V and 7 bases from J; junction bases left unmatched: 8. CDR3 DNA: TGTGCCAGTAGTATTTCCGGGACAGGGGCGGGTGGCTACACCTTC. It encodes CASSISGTGAGGYTF.

The chain recombines TRBV30 with TRBJ1-6; 9 bases agree with TRBD1. The trim removed 3 bases at V and 8 bases at J, leaving 5 bases unmatched. This CDR3 contains 14 residues. Per germline, CDR1 GTSNPN and CDR2 SVGIG (reference sequence). The CDR3 DNA reads TGTGCCTGGAGCCCGGGACAGGGATATTCACCCCTCCACTTT. This sequence encodes CAWSPGQGYSPLHF.